The sequence of this T cell receptor (beta chain) was determined in a study of OX40 agonist ivuxolimab in advanced cancers. Produced via immunoSEQ multiplex PCR; TCRdb's table is partial and in-frame only. The repertoire has tens of thousands of clones, around 87% of them found once; the top ten carry roughly 2.4%. Only one count was recorded for this clone. Antigen unknown. CDR1 is KGHSH, CDR2 LQKENI, per germline. The CDR3 covers 14 residues. The germline V and J ends were trimmed by 2 bases and 2 bases, with 10 bases remaining between them. General study findings and limits: In the 0.1-3.0 mg/kg groups, partial responders showed among the lowest expansion. Average numbers of expanded clones were greater in CD8+ T cells than in CD4+.

The receptor was isolated from an adult with an advanced solid tumor such as melanoma, head and neck, liver or kidney cancer. Sample: CD4+ or CD8+ T cells sorted from blood, taken in a trial of the OX40 agonist ivuxolimab. The chain employs TRBV18 and TRBJ2-7, with D unresolved. CDR3 coding DNA: TGTGCCAGCTCACCAATTAGGCCGACCTACGAGCAGTACTTC. It codes for CASSPIRPTYEQYF.